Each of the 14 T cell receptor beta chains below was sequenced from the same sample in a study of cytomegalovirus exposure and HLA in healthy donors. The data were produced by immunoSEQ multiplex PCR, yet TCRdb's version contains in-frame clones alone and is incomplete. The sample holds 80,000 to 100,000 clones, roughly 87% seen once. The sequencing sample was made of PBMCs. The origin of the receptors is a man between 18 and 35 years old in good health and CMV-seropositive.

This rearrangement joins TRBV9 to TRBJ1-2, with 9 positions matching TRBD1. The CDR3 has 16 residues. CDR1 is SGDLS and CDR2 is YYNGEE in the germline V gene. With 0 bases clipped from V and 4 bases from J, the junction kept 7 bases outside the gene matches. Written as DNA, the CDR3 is TGTGCCAGCAGCGTAGTAGGAACAGGGGGCGTCTATGGCTACACCTTC. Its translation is CASSVVGTGGVYGYTF. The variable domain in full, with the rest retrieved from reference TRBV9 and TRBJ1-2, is DSGVTQTPKHLITATGQRVTLRCSPRSGDLSVYWYQQSLDQGLQFLIQYYNGEERAKGNILERFSAQQFPDLHSELNLSSLELGDSALYFCASSVVGTGGVYGYTFGSGTRLTVV.

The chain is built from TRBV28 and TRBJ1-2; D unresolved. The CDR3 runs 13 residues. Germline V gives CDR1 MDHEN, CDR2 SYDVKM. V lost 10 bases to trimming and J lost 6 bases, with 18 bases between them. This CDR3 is CATGLSVSDGYTF. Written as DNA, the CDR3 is TGTGCCACCGGTTTGTCGGTTTCGGATGGCTACACCTTC.

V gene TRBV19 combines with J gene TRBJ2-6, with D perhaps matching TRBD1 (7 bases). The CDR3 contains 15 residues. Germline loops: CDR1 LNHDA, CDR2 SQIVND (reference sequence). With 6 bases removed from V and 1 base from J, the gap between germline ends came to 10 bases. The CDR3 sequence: CASREGQSGANVLTF. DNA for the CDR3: TGTGCCAGTAGGGAGGGACAGTCTGGGGCCAACGTCCTGACTTTC.

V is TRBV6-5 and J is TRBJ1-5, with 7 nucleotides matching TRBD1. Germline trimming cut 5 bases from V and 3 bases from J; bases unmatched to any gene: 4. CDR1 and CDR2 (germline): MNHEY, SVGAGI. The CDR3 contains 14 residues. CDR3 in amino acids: CASSNRGLNQPQHF. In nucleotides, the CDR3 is TGTGCCAGCAGTAACAGGGGACTCAATCAGCCCCAGCATTTT.

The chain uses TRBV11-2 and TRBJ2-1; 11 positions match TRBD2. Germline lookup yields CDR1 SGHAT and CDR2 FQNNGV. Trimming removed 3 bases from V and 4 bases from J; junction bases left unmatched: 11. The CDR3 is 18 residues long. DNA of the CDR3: TGTGCCAGCAGCTTTAGTAGCGGGGGGGCTGCGGCTTACAATGAGCAGTTCTTC. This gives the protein CASSFSSGGAAAYNEQFF.

CDR3 coding DNA: TGTGCCAGCAGTGAAGCGGGGACAGGGAGGCGAGCTTTCTTT. Amino acids: CASSEAGTGRRAFF. V and J are TRBV2 and TRBJ1-1, with 9 bases that match TRBD1. Unmatched junction bases numbered 6, after V lost 0 bases and J lost 10 bases. This CDR3 region has 14 residues. Germline loops: CDR1 SNHLY, CDR2 FYNNEI.

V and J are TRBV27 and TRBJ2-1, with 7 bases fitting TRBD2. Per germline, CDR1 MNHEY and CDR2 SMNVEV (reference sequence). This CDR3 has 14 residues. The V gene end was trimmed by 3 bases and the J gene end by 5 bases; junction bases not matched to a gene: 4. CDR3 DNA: TGTGCCAGCAGTTTCCGGCTAGCGGACAATGAGCAGTTCTTC. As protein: CASSFRLADNEQFF.

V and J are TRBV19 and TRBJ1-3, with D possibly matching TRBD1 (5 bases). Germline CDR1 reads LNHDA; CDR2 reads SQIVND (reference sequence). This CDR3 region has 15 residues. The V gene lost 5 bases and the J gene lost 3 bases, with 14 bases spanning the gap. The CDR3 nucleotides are TGTGCCAGTAGTCTTTCTGGGGCAGGTGGAAACACCATATATTTT. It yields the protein CASSLSGAGGNTIYF.

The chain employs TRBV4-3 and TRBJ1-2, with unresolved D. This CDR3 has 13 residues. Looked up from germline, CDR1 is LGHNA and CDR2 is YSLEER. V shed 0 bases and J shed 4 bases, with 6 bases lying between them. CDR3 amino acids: CASSQDSFYGYTF. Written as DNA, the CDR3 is TGCGCCAGCAGCCAAGACAGTTTCTATGGCTACACCTTC.

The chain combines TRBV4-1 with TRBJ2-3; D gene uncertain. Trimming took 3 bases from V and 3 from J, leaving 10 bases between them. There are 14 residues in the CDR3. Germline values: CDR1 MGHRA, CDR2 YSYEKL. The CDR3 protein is CASSQMALTDTQYF. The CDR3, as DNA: TGCGCCAGCAGCCAGATGGCCCTGACAGATACGCAGTATTTT.

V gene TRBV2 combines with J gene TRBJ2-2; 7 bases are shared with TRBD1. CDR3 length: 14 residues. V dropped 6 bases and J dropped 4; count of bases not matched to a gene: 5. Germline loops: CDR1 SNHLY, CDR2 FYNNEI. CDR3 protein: CASRSDRATGELFF. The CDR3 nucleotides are TGTGCCAGCAGATCAGACAGGGCCACCGGGGAGCTGTTTTTT.

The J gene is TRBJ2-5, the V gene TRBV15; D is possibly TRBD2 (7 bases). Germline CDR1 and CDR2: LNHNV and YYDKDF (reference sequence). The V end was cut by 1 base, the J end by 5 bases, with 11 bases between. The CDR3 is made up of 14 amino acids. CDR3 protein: CATSRVGGVETQYF. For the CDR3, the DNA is TGTGCCACCAGCAGAGTAGGGGGGGTTGAGACCCAGTACTTC.

The DNA of the CDR3 is TGTGCCAGCAGCCCCGGTCACACTAATGAAAAACTGTTTTTT. Translation gives CASSPGHTNEKLFF. The genes are TRBV27 and TRBJ1-4, with D unresolved. The CDR3 covers 14 residues. Germline CDR1 is MNHEY and CDR2 is SMNVEV (reference sequence). Trimming pared 6 bases from V and 2 bases from J, leaving 10 bases between.

CDR3 in amino acids: CASSLEQGVMNTEAFF. The DNA for the CDR3 is TGTGCCAGCAGTTTAGAACAGGGGGTCATGAACACTGAAGCTTTCTTT. The chain has TRBV27 and TRBJ1-1; 8 nucleotides agree with TRBD1. The V segment lost 2 bases and the J segment 0 bases; nucleotides outside the gene matches: 5. This CDR3 region has 16 residues. The germline gives CDR1 MNHEY, CDR2 SMNVEV (reference sequence).